A selection of T cell receptor beta chains follows, all from one sample in a study of blood T cell repertoires in COVID-19. Sequencing used immunoSEQ multiplex PCR; TCRdb keeps in-frame clones, though not all of them. The data show about 180,000 clones, approximately 84% seen once. Material: peripheral blood. These receptors were obtained from a human donor in a cohort sampled during active COVID-19. Both conserved end residues are part of each CDR3. The D gene is left open where the match is weak. Clone size is stated in some rows and not others, as once, few, many or a class when expanded.

cdr3_aa	cdr3_nt	d_call	clone_size	v_call	j_call
CASSQAQGEDTQYF	TGCGCCAGCAGCCAAGCCCAGGGTGAGGATACGCAGTATTTT	.	few	TRBV4-1	TRBJ2-3
CASSQGWGHQPQHF	TGCGCCAGCAGCCAAGGGTGGGGGCATCAGCCCCAGCATTTT	.	.	TRBV4-1	TRBJ1-5
CASSSGSEKLFF	TGTGCCAGCAGTTCTGGGAGCGAAAAACTGTTTTTT	.	few	TRBV27	TRBJ1-4
CASTPRVILYQPQHF	TGTGCCAGCACCCCCCGGGTTATCCTTTATCAGCCCCAGCATTTT	.	.	TRBV6-6	TRBJ1-5
CASGLPLGQANVEAFF	TGTGCTAGTGGTTTGCCCCTGGGACAGGCCAATGTAGAAGCTTTCTTT	TRBD1	.	TRBV12-5	TRBJ1-1
CASWGGPNEQFF	TGTGCCAGCTGGGGGGGGCCCAATGAGCAGTTCTTC	.	.	TRBV6-5	TRBJ2-1
CASSIDSASGDYNEQFF	TGTGCCAGTAGTATAGATTCGGCTAGCGGTGACTACAATGAGCAGTTCTTC	TRBD2	.	TRBV19	TRBJ2-1
CASRNPGTGSYEQYF	TGCGCCAGCCGAAATCCCGGGACAGGCTCCTACGAGCAGTACTTC	TRBD1	.	TRBV5-1	TRBJ2-7
CASSQPTGKRYNEQFF	TGCGCCAGCAGCCAACCGACAGGGAAACGTTACAATGAGCAGTTCTTC	TRBD1	.	TRBV4-1	TRBJ2-1
CASSVESGGEAFF	TGTGCCAGCAGCGTAGAGTCAGGGGGTGAAGCTTTCTTT	TRBD1	.	TRBV9	TRBJ1-1
CASSPTHTEAFF	TGTGCCAGCAGTCCCACACATACTGAAGCTTTCTTT	.	.	TRBV12-3/TRBV12-4	TRBJ1-1
CATLRDRENTEAFF	TGTGCCACCCTAAGGGACAGGGAGAACACTGAAGCTTTCTTT	TRBD1	.	TRBV6-5	TRBJ1-1
CASSPQRSNEQFF	TGTGCCAGCTCACCTCAGCGATCGAATGAGCAGTTCTTC	.	.	TRBV18	TRBJ2-1
CASSLQRGTEAFF	TGTGCCAGCAGCTTACAGCGGGGCACTGAAGCTTTCTTT	.	few	TRBV7-9	TRBJ1-1
CASSVGFRQGGHSYEQYF	TGTGCCAGCAGCGTAGGGTTTCGGCAGGGGGGACACTCCTACGAGCAGTACTTC	.	.	TRBV9	TRBJ2-7
CAWSGVEVRDRINEKLFF	TGTGCCTGGAGTGGAGTGGAGGTCCGGGACAGGATTAATGAAAAACTGTTTTTT	TRBD1	.	TRBV30	TRBJ1-4
CASSHHKASYEQYF	TGTGCCAGTAGCCATCATAAAGCCTCCTACGAGCAGTACTTC	.	.	TRBV19	TRBJ2-7
CAWSTDEQYF	TGTGCCTGGAGTACAGACGAGCAGTACTTC	.	.	TRBV30	TRBJ2-7
CASSQDPTGGLSGSPLHF	TGTGCCAGCAGCCAAGATCCGACAGGGGGCCTCTCTGGTTCACCCCTCCACTTT	TRBD1	.	TRBV3-1/TRBV3-2	TRBJ1-6
CSASPVRGARGYTF	TGCAGTGCTAGTCCCGTGCGGGGGGCGAGAGGCTACACCTTC	.	.	TRBV20-1	TRBJ1-2
CASSRLAGLAAVTYEQYF	TGTGCCAGCTCACGCCTCGCGGGACTAGCGGCCGTAACCTACGAGCAGTACTTC	TRBD2	.	TRBV18	TRBJ2-7
CASSQDPGFNYGYTF	TGTGCCAGCAGCCAAGATCCAGGGTTTAACTATGGCTACACCTTC	.	.	TRBV3-1/TRBV3-2	TRBJ1-2
CASSFYGGSGNTIYF	TGTGCCAGCAGCTTTTATGGTGGGTCCGGGAACACCATATATTTT	.	.	TRBV5-6	TRBJ1-3
CASSVVGGGASNEQFF	TGTGCCAGCAGCGTAGTAGGCGGGGGGGCTTCCAATGAGCAGTTCTTC	TRBD2	.	TRBV9	TRBJ2-1
CATSRVEPGKGAFF	TGTGCCACCAGCAGAGTAGAGCCGGGGAAGGGAGCTTTCTTT	.	.	TRBV15	TRBJ1-1